These T cell receptor beta chains were read from a single sample in a study of low-dose radiotherapy and immunotherapy resistance in tumors. TCRdb reprocessed the reads with MiXCR, giving one entry per CDR3 protein. Among tens of thousands of distinct CDR3 sequences listed, around 30% were seen once. Specimen: PBMCs, collected before treatment. The origin of the receptors is a female donor with ovarian cancer. CDR3s include the opening cysteine and the closing phenylalanine or tryptophan. The D gene is left open where the match is weak. A clone size is listed for some rows: how often the clone was seen (once, few, many), or a class if it is expanded.

abundance,v_gene,d_gene,len,j_gene,CDR3nt,CDR3aa
many,TRBV12-3/TRBV12-4,-,12,TRBJ1-1,TGTGCCAGCATATACAGGAACACTGAAGCTTTCTTT,CASIYRNTEAFF
many,TRBV19,TRBD2,15,TRBJ2-1,TGTGCCAGTAGTATTAGGACTAGCGGGATGGGGGAGCAGTTCTTC,CASSIRTSGMGEQFF
-,TRBV21-1,-,16,TRBJ1-5,TGTGCCAGCAGCAAAGCGGTCGGGCAGAACAATCAGCCCCAGCATTTT,CASSKAVGQNNQPQHF
many,TRBV19,-,15,TRBJ1-1,TGTGCCAGTAGTATAGCTAAGCAGGCCTACACTGAAGCTTTCTTT,CASSIAKQAYTEAFF
many,TRBV12-3/TRBV12-4,-,14,TRBJ2-2,TGTGCCAGCAGTTTAGCAGGAAACACCGGGGAGCTGTTTTTT,CASSLAGNTGELFF
many,TRBV7-9,-,12,TRBJ2-7,TGTGCCAGCAGCTTGACAGTCTACGAGCAGTACTTC,CASSLTVYEQYF
many,TRBV7-9,-,16,TRBJ1-1,TGTGCCAGCAGCTTAGATCGTTCGGGGGAGAACACTGAAGCTTTCTTT,CASSLDRSGENTEAFF
many,TRBV11-2,-,14,TRBJ1-1,TGTGCCAGCAGCTTCCCTGGGGACGCTAGTGAAGCTTTCTTT,CASSFPGDASEAFF
once,TRBV5-1,-,12,TRBJ2-1,TGCGCCAGCAGCTTTGGGGACAATGAGCAGTTCTTC,CASSFGDNEQFF
once,TRBV4-1,-,14,TRBJ1-2,TGCGCCAGCACGCCAGACAAGGGCCCCTATGGCTACACCTTC,CASTPDKGPYGYTF
-,TRBV5-4,-,16,TRBJ1-1,TGTGCCAGCAGCTTGGCAGGTCTTGGGCCACGGGCTGAAGCTTTCTTT,CASSLAGLGPRAEAFF
many,TRBV19,-,15,TRBJ2-5,TGTGCCAGTAGTATAGTTCGGGACACCCAAGAGACCCAGTACTTC,CASSIVRDTQETQYF
-,TRBV9,-,13,TRBJ2-1,TGTGCCAGCAGCAACGAGGGGATGAATGAGCAGTTCTTC,CASSNEGMNEQFF
-,TRBV2,-,13,TRBJ2-1,TGTGCCAGCAGTCCTGGGGACGGTCGGGAGCAGTTCTTC,CASSPGDGREQFF
many,TRBV7-2,-,14,TRBJ2-7,TGTGCCAGCAGCTTCCCAGCGGAAACCTACGAGCAGTACTTC,CASSFPAETYEQYF
many,TRBV27,-,16,TRBJ2-3,TGTGCCAGCAGTCCTTACTTATTGACTGGCACAGATACGCAGTATTTT,CASSPYLLTGTDTQYF
-,TRBV21-1,-,15,TRBJ2-1,TGTGCCACTAGTTTATCTAGCGGGAGGAACAATGAGCAGTTCTTC,CATSLSSGRNNEQFF
many,TRBV6-1,TRBD2,15,TRBJ2-1,TGTGCCAGCAGGGCCGGGACTAGCGGGGCAAATGAGCAGTTCTTC,CASRAGTSGANEQFF
once,TRBV13,-,15,TRBJ2-6,TGTGCCAGCAGCCCTCTTCGCGGAGGGGCCAACGTCCTGACTTTC,CASSPLRGGANVLTF
many,TRBV19,-,15,TRBJ1-1,TGTGCCAGTAGTATCGGAGGGGCTCGGAACACTGAAGCTTTCTTT,CASSIGGARNTEAFF
-,TRBV6-2/TRBV6-3,-,11,TRBJ1-1,TGTGCCAGCGTACGAAACACTGAAGCTTTCTTT,CASVRNTEAFF
-,TRBV6-2/TRBV6-3,TRBD2,15,TRBJ2-1,TGTGCCAGCAGTTACGAGCGGGGGGCTTACAATGAGCAGTTCTTC,CASSYERGAYNEQFF
few,TRBV19,-,14,TRBJ1-1,TGTGCCAGTACCGAGGGACGGATGAACACTGAAGCTTTCTTT,CASTEGRMNTEAFF
-,TRBV20-1,-,14,TRBJ1-1,TGCAGTGCTAGAGATAGGCAGGGTATTATTGAAGCTTTCTTT,CSARDRQGIIEAFF
-,TRBV5-4,-,14,TRBJ2-3,TGTGCCAGCAGCTTCTCTAGTGGGTCAGATACGCAGTATTTT,CASSFSSGSDTQYF
many,TRBV27,-,13,TRBJ1-2,TGTGCCAGCAGTTTATCGTACGACTTCGGCTACACCTTC,CASSLSYDFGYTF
-,TRBV7-9,-,14,TRBJ1-1,TGTGCCAGCAGCTCTGAGGGGTACTACACTGAAGCTTTCTTT,CASSSEGYYTEAFF
-,TRBV28,TRBD1,14,TRBJ2-7,TGTGCCAGCAGTTTGGGGACAGTGGCCTACGAGCAGTACTTC,CASSLGTVAYEQYF
many,TRBV6-2/TRBV6-3,TRBD2,17,TRBJ2-5,TGTGCCAGCAGTTACTCTCCCAGCGGGGGAAGGAGAGAGACCCAGTACTTC,CASSYSPSGGRRETQYF
few,TRBV5-1,TRBD2,12,TRBJ2-3,TGCGCCAGCAGCGGGGGGGGAGATACGCAGTATTTT,CASSGGGDTQYF
few,TRBV30,-,12,TRBJ2-5,TGTGCCTGGGGGGACACCCAAGAGACCCAGTACTTC,CAWGDTQETQYF
few,TRBV29-1,TRBD2,14,TRBJ2-1,TGCAGCGCCCTGAGCGGGGTAGTTTACAATGAGCAGTTCTTC,CSALSGVVYNEQFF
-,TRBV28,-,16,TRBJ1-5,TGTGCCAGCAGTGAACCGGGACTGGATAGCAATCAGCCCCAGCATTTT,CASSEPGLDSNQPQHF
few,TRBV29-1,TRBD2,13,TRBJ2-1,TGCAGCGCTGTGGCTTCGGGGGGCAATGAGCAGTTCTTC,CSAVASGGNEQFF
-,TRBV5-1,-,15,TRBJ2-6,TGCGCCAGCAGCTGGGATGTCTCTGGGGCCAACGTCCTGACTTTC,CASSWDVSGANVLTF
medium-sized,TRBV13,-,13,TRBJ2-1,TGTGCCAGCAGCTTGGCACCTTACAATGAGCAGTTCTTC,CASSLAPYNEQFF